Below, 27 T cell receptor beta chains from the same sample are listed, as sequenced in a study of vaccination effects on CD4 cells after COVID-19. ViraFEST assay sequencing came after antigen-specific CD4+ T cells were expanded with viral peptide pools. CD4+ T cells were isolated after roughly nine days of culture. The healthy vaccine recipients, who had no prior SARS-CoV-2 infection, showed negative nucleocapsid antibodies. No antigen has been identified for these receptors. The table came from immunoSEQ multiplex PCR; TCRdb's copy has only in-frame clones and leaves some out. Of tens of thousands of clones detected, around 76% appear once; the ten largest clones hold around 2.8%. The material sequenced was CD4+ T cells from PBMCs cultured with HCoV-NL63 spike peptides, taken before COVID-19 vaccination. Source of these receptors: a human donor who received a COVID-19 vaccine.

V usage is TRBV14 and J usage is TRBJ2-1; D gene unclear. Deletions cut 2 bases from V and 4 bases from J, with 9 bases between. CDR1 SGHDN and CDR2 FVKESK come from the germline V gene. This CDR3 has 14 residues. CDR3 residues: CASSQRLAYNEQFF. CDR3 coding DNA: TGTGCCAGCAGCCAACGGTTAGCTTACAATGAGCAGTTCTTC.

As concerns this clone: At one of its ends the junction is not consistent with the germline gene, which may arise from a read error. The chain carries TRBV24-1 and TRBJ2-3, with D unclear. Germline V gene sequence: CDR1 KGHDR, CDR2 SFDVKD. This CDR3 contains 12 residues. CDR3 in amino acids: CATGTRTDTQYF. Written as DNA, the CDR3 is TGTGCCACTGGAACCCGCACGGATACGCAGTATTTT.

The gene calls are TRBV7-9 and TRBJ1-2; perhaps TRBD1 as D (6 bases). Deletions cut 2 bases from V and 4 bases from J, with 14 bases between. The CDR3 extends over 15 amino acids. Germline loops: CDR1 SEHNR, CDR2 FQNEAQ (reference sequence). The CDR3 is CASSLKAGERYGYTF. CDR3 coding DNA: TGTGCCAGCAGCTTAAAGGCAGGGGAACGCTATGGCTACACCTTC.

This clone was counted between two and nine times. The chain couples TRBV2 to TRBJ1-5; maybe TRBD1 (5 bases). Germline V gene sequence: CDR1 SNHLY, CDR2 FYNNEI. V lost 8 bases, J lost 1 base, and 12 bases lay in between. The CDR3 sequence is 14 residues long. The DNA of the CDR3 is TGTGCCAGCGCCTCCGACAGCAGCAATCAGCCCCAGCATTTT. Translation gives CASASDSSNQPQHF.

This clone has just one count. This chain connects TRBV7-3 to TRBJ2-2, with TRBD1 matching over 9 bases. The CDR3 length is 17 residues. V was pared by 5 bases and J by 0 bases, with 7 bases of the junction left unmatched. Germline assignment: CDR1 SGHTA and CDR2 FQGTGA. CDR3 amino acids: CASSPRGDRANTGELFF. CDR3 nucleotides: TGTGCCAGCAGCCCCCGGGGGGACAGGGCGAACACCGGGGAGCTGTTTTTT.

CDR3 sequence: CASSETDWGIETQYF. The CDR3 DNA follows: TGTGCCAGCAGTGAAACAGACTGGGGGATTGAGACCCAGTACTTC. This chain connects TRBV6-1 to TRBJ2-5; D may be TRBD1 or TRBD2 (5 bases each). Germline V gene sequence: CDR1 MNHNS, CDR2 SASEGT. With 2 bases removed from V and 5 bases from J, the gap between germline ends came to 15 bases. There are 15 residues in the CDR3.

This chain joins TRBV5-1 and TRBJ2-5, with D unresolved. V lost 0 bases and J lost 5, with 8 bases in between. Per germline, CDR1 SGHRS and CDR2 YFSETQ. This CDR3 spans 13 amino acids. As DNA, the CDR3 is TGCGCCAGCAGCTTGGTGGGTCTGGAGACCCAGTACTTC. Translated: CASSLVGLETQYF.

The rearrangement links TRBV6-5 to TRBJ1-1; 7 bases align to TRBD1. The germline V gene encodes CDR1 MNHEY and CDR2 SVGAGI. CDR3 length equals 14 residues. Trimming removed 7 bases from V and 4 bases from J; junction bases left unmatched: 9. The CDR3: CASIVRQGGTEAFF. In DNA form, the CDR3 reads TGTGCCAGCATTGTTCGACAGGGCGGCACTGAAGCTTTCTTT.

V usage is TRBV11-2 and J usage is TRBJ2-7; TRBD1 matches 9 bases. The V gene end was trimmed by 5 bases and the J gene end by 3 bases; junction bases not matched to a gene: 8. The CDR3 sequence is 15 residues long. The germline gives CDR1 SGHAT, CDR2 FQNNGV. CDR3 coding DNA: TGTGCCAGCAGCCGAGGGACAGGGCCTCTCTACGAGCAGTACGTC. It is translated as CASSRGTGPLYEQYV.

The chain combines TRBV9 with TRBJ2-3; 10 bases fit TRBD2. Per the germline V gene, CDR1 is SGDLS and CDR2 is YYNGEE. The CDR3 is made up of 16 amino acids. The V segment lost 3 bases and the J segment 2 bases; nucleotides outside the gene matches: 6. The CDR3 protein is CASSDSGGFHTDTQYF. The CDR3 DNA reads TGTGCCAGCAGCGATAGCGGGGGGTTCCACACAGATACGCAGTATTTT.

The chain carries TRBV12-3 or TRBV12-4 and TRBJ2-5, with D possibly TRBD1 on 6 matching bases. V was cut by 6 bases and J by 5 bases, with 10 bases left in between. CDR3 length: 12 residues. CDR3 DNA sequence: TGTGCCAGCAGCACAGGGAAGGAGACCCAGTACTTC. It codes for CASSTGKETQYF.

The chain has TRBV19 and TRBJ2-5, with D unresolved. The V gene's germline CDR1 is LNHDA and CDR2 SQIVND (reference sequence). This CDR3 contains 16 residues. Trimming removed 3 bases at V and 2 bases at J, with 16 bases between. The CDR3 nucleotides read TGTGCCAGTAGTATCCAACCGACCGGGCCGCAAGAGACCCAGTACTTC. Its protein product is CASSIQPTGPQETQYF.

The chain has TRBV15 and TRBJ2-6; D unclear. V lost 0 bases and J lost 0, with 9 bases in between. CDR1 and CDR2 (germline): LNHNV, YYDKDF (reference sequence). CDR3 length: 17 residues. The CDR3 region has the DNA TGTGCCACCAGCAGAGATCTCTCGAGCTCTGGGGCCAACGTCCTGACTTTC. Translating it yields CATSRDLSSSGANVLTF.

The J gene is TRBJ2-2, the V gene TRBV9, with D perhaps TRBD2 (6 bases). V was trimmed by 3 bases and J by 6 bases, leaving 18 bases between them. The CDR3 has 16 amino acids. Per the germline V gene, CDR1 is SGDLS and CDR2 is YYNGEE. Here the CDR3 reads CASSGGNPRFAGELFF. CDR3 sequence (DNA): TGTGCCAGCAGCGGCGGGAATCCCCGTTTCGCCGGGGAGCTGTTTTTT.

The V and J genes are TRBV18 and TRBJ2-3, with D maybe TRBD2 (5 bases). The CDR3 runs 14 residues. The germline gives CDR1 KGHSH, CDR2 LQKENI. The V and J ends lost 4 bases and 2 bases respectively, with 10 bases between them. The CDR3 coding sequence is TGTGCCAGCTCACTCGAGGACTCCACAGATACGCAGTATTTT. Amino acids: CASSLEDSTDTQYF. The entire variable domain, with the rest obtained from reference TRBV18 and TRBJ2-3, is as follows: NAGVMQNPRHLVRRRGQEARLRCSPMKGHSHVYWYRQLPEEGLKFMVYLQKENIIDESGMPKERFSAEFPKEGPSILRIQQVVRGDSAAYFCASSLEDSTDTQYFGPGTRLTVL.

CDR3 in DNA: TGCGCCAGCAGCCCCATGGGGGGTGGGATACTTAATGAAAAACTGTTTTTT. This encodes CASSPMGGGILNEKLFF. The chain couples TRBV4-1 to TRBJ1-4; tentative D call: TRBD1 (5 bases). Between the trimmed V and J ends, which lost 4 bases and 4 bases, there was a span of 19 bases. This CDR3 has 17 amino acids. Germline assignment: CDR1 MGHRA and CDR2 YSYEKL.

This clone was counted once. V is TRBV27 and J is TRBJ2-7; D gene uncertain. Germline loops: CDR1 MNHEY, CDR2 SMNVEV (reference sequence). V was shortened by 8 bases and J by 3 bases, with 14 bases between the two germline ends. This CDR3 spans 13 amino acids. The CDR3 reads CASRNVQDYEQYV. The CDR3 DNA sequence: TGTGCCAGCCGAAACGTTCAAGACTACGAGCAGTACGTC.

V gene TRBV7-9 combines with J gene TRBJ2-3, with D tentatively TRBD1 or TRBD2 (5 bases each). In germline, CDR1 is SEHNR, CDR2 FQNEAQ (reference sequence). V lost 7 bases to trimming and J lost 6 bases, with 11 bases between them. The CDR3 is made up of 12 amino acids. CDR3 sequence (DNA): TGTGCCAGCATCACAGAGGGGGATACGCAGTATTTT. Protein: CASITEGDTQYF.

The gene calls are TRBV4-1 and TRBJ1-5, with D possibly matching TRBD1 (5 bases). This CDR3 comprises 16 residues. Germline V gene sequence: CDR1 MGHRA, CDR2 YSYEKL. V was pared by 4 bases and J by 2 bases, with 15 bases between. The CDR3 DNA follows: TGCGCCAGCAGCCGGCAGGAGAGGGGCGGCAATCAGCCCCAGCATTTT. This encodes CASSRQERGGNQPQHF.

This chain connects TRBV7-2 to TRBJ1-4; D remains ambiguous. The CDR3 sequence is 12 residues long. Trimming took 3 bases from V and 7 from J, leaving 6 bases between them. Per the germline V gene, CDR1 is SGHTA and CDR2 is FQGNSA. CDR3 protein: CASSFHSEKLFF. The CDR3 nucleotides read TGTGCCAGCAGCTTTCATTCTGAAAAACTGTTTTTT.

The gene calls are TRBV7-2 and TRBJ2-2, with 8 bases fitting TRBD1. After removal of 2 bases from V and 7 bases from J, the junction contained 9 bases not matched to a gene. CDR1 is SGHTA and CDR2 is FQGNSA in the germline V gene. CDR3 length equals 16 residues. Here the CDR3 DNA reads TGTGCCAGCAGCTTAATATCAGGGGGCGCGGTCGGGGAGCTGTTTTTT. It is translated as CASSLISGGAVGELFF.

This clone was seen a handful of times. In DNA, the CDR3 is TGTGCCAGCAGCGCCGGACAGGGGAACTATGGCTACACCTTC. Translating gives CASSAGQGNYGYTF. The chain carries TRBV9 and TRBJ1-2; 9 bases agree with TRBD1. V was clipped by 3 bases and J by 2 bases; unmatched bases: 2. This CDR3 spans 14 amino acids. Germline V gene data show CDR1 as SGDLS and CDR2 as YYNGEE.

The CDR3 sequence is CASSGGSLGDTNTGELFF. CDR3 DNA: TGTGCCAGCAGCGGGGGGTCTCTCGGCGATACTAACACCGGGGAGCTGTTTTTT. This chain links TRBV5-4 with TRBJ2-2, with a possible D match to TRBD2 (6 bases). Germline V gives CDR1 SGHNT, CDR2 YYREEE (reference sequence). The germline V and J ends were trimmed by 4 bases and 2 bases, with 21 bases remaining between them. The CDR3 loop spans 18 amino acids.

V and J are TRBV18 and TRBJ1-4; 8 bases are shared with TRBD1. The V segment lost 3 bases and the J segment 5 bases; nucleotides outside the gene matches: 2. CDR3 length equals 14 residues. Germline assignment: CDR1 KGHSH and CDR2 LQKENI. CDR3 bases: TGTGCCAGCTCACCGACAGGGGCAAATGAAAAACTGTTTTTT. This gives the protein CASSPTGANEKLFF.

This clone was observed a few times. The gene calls are TRBV5-1 and TRBJ2-5, with 9 bases identical to TRBD1. V lost 4 bases and J lost 4; bases outside the gene matches: 8. The germline V gene encodes CDR1 SGHRS and CDR2 YFSETQ. The CDR3 loop spans 15 amino acids. Here the CDR3 DNA reads TGCGCCAGCAGCACCACCGGGACAGGGATAGAGACCCAGTACTTC. It is translated as CASSTTGTGIETQYF.

This sequence joins TRBV30 and TRBJ2-1, with D possibly matching TRBD2 (5 bases). The CDR3 has 20 amino acids. Per the germline V gene, CDR1 is GTSNPN and CDR2 is SVGIG (reference sequence). Trimming removed 2 bases from V and 0 bases from J, with 26 bases in between. The CDR3 nucleotides read TGTGCCTGGAGTCCCCTCTCCCCTCGGGGTCAGTCAAGCTCCTACAATGAGCAGTTCTTC. It codes for CAWSPLSPRGQSSSYNEQFF. The full variable domain, in which reference TRBV30 and TRBJ2-1 provide the parts outside the CDR3, is SQTIHQWPATLVQPVGSPLSLECTVEGTSNPNLYWYRQAAGRGLQLLFYSVGIGQISSEVPQNLSASRPQDRQFILSSKKLLLSDSGFYLCAWSPLSPRGQSSSYNEQFFGPGTRLTVL.

The chain has TRBV30 and TRBJ2-2; possible D gene TRBD1, 6 bases. The CDR3 contains 12 residues. Germline V gene lookup returns CDR1 GTSNPN and CDR2 SVGIG (reference sequence). The V and J ends lost 1 base and 10 bases respectively, with 10 bases between them. The CDR3 region is CAWSDREVELFF. As DNA, the CDR3 is TGTGCCTGGAGTGACAGGGAAGTGGAGCTGTTTTTT.